The 13 T cell receptor beta chains listed next were all sequenced from one sample in a study of memory B cells and T cells in multiple sclerosis. CFSE-dim autoproliferating and CFSE-high non-proliferating T cells from unstimulated culture were sequenced separately. Replicate wells were pooled after more than 6 days of stimulus-free culture of roughly 5x10^7 CFSE-labeled PBMCs. Clones were read by immunoSEQ multiplex PCR, and TCRdb kept only the in-frame ones, dropping some. The sample holds over 35,000 clones; more than 65% are singletons and the top ten take roughly 1%. These TCRs are of unknown antigen specificity. Material for sequencing was PBMCs from blood kept in culture. These receptor sequences come from a human donor with multiple sclerosis.

This clone was seen once. V is TRBV5-6 and J is TRBJ2-1; TRBD2 matches at 8 bases. Germline assignment: CDR1 SGHDT and CDR2 YYEEEE. V was pared by 3 bases and J by 0 bases, with 5 bases of the junction left unmatched. This CDR3 is built from 16 residues. The CDR3 spells CASSSDGGASYNEQFF. CDR3 DNA: TGTGCCAGCAGCTCCGACGGGGGGGCCTCCTACAATGAGCAGTTCTTC.

The V gene is TRBV6-6, the J gene TRBJ1-1, with TRBD1 identical over 9 bases. Trimming cost V 5 bases and J 5 bases; bases outside gene matches: 9. CDR1 and CDR2 (germline): MNHNY, SVGAGI (reference sequence). The CDR3 sequence is 15 residues long. CDR3 loop: CASSTPNRGLTEAFF. For the CDR3, the DNA is TGTGCCAGCAGTACCCCTAACAGGGGGCTTACTGAAGCTTTCTTT.

In its sample, this clone was seen once. The chain recombines TRBV15 with TRBJ2-7, with 9 nucleotides matching TRBD1. J gave up 2 bases and V 3 bases, and 2 bases lay outside the gene matches. The CDR3 runs to 14 residues. Germline V lookup: CDR1 LNHNV, CDR2 YYDKDF (reference sequence). The CDR3 nucleotides are TGTGCCACCAGCAGCTGGACAGGGGCCTACGAGCAGTACTTC. Translated, it gives CATSSWTGAYEQYF.

This clone was observed a handful of times. This chain links TRBV12-1 with TRBJ1-1; the DNA was not used to check the table's D call, TRBD1. TRBV12-1 is recorded as a pseudogene. The CDR3 is 16 amino acids. The CDR3 nucleotides read TGTGCCAGCGGCAGGGACAGGTGGAACCCGTCCACTGAAGCTTTCTTT. It codes for CASGRDRWNPSTEAFF.

The chain links TRBV15 to TRBJ2-7; D ambiguous. From germline, CDR1 is LNHNV and CDR2 YYDKDF (reference sequence). Trimming shortened V by 0 bases and J by 6 bases, and 15 bases separated the two germline ends. The CDR3 is made up of 15 amino acids. The CDR3 region has the DNA TGTGCCACCAGCAGAGATCAATACAAGGGCGGCGAGCAGTACTTC. This sequence encodes CATSRDQYKGGEQYF.

The V call is TRBV9, the J call TRBJ2-2; 14 bases fit TRBD2. Germline V CDR1 and CDR2: SGDLS, YYNGEE. Unmatched junction bases numbered 7, after V lost 0 bases and J lost 6 bases. CDR3 length equals 18 residues. This chain's CDR3 is CASSVDAGLAGASGELFF. The CDR3 DNA follows: TGTGCCAGCAGCGTAGATGCGGGACTAGCGGGAGCGTCCGGGGAGCTGTTTTTT.

CDR3 amino acids: CASALGSNTGELFF. As DNA, the CDR3 is TGTGCCAGCGCTCTGGGGAGTAACACCGGGGAGCTGTTTTTT. The chain uses TRBV9 and TRBJ2-2, with D perhaps matching TRBD2 (5 bases). V was clipped by 7 bases and J by 2 bases, with 12 bases between them. Germline CDR1 and CDR2: SGDLS and YYNGEE. CDR3 size: 14 residues.

The CDR3 loop is CASRTATAGGTQYF. The DNA for the CDR3 is TGTGCCAGCAGGACAGCAACCGCCGGTGGGACCCAGTACTTC. V usage is TRBV25-1 and J usage is TRBJ2-5; weak D call: TRBD1 (5 bases). The CDR3 runs 14 residues. V was cut by 6 bases and J by 7 bases, with 18 bases left in between. From germline, CDR1 is MGHDK and CDR2 SYGVNS.

This clone was counted a few times. The J gene is TRBJ1-3, the V gene TRBV6-1; weak D call: TRBD1 (6 bases). Germline CDR1 and CDR2: MNHNS and SASEGT. The V end lost 7 bases, the J end lost 7 bases, and 14 bases lay between the germline ends. This CDR3 spans 13 amino acids. CDR3 in DNA: TGTGCCAGCACCTTAGGGGGGGGGAACACCATATATTTT. It codes for CASTLGGGNTIYF.

The J gene is TRBJ2-1, the V gene TRBV7-2; TRBD2 is a possible D gene (5 bases). The CDR3 loop spans 16 amino acids. Germline CDR1 and CDR2: SGHTA and FQGNSA. V shed 5 bases and J shed 1 base, with 15 bases lying between them. CDR3 amino acids: CASSPGIRGSYNEQFF. CDR3 nucleotide sequence: TGTGCCAGCAGCCCGGGTATACGGGGTTCCTACAATGAGCAGTTCTTC.

J is TRBJ1-3 and V is TRBV6-5, with a possible D match to TRBD1 (6 bases). The germline gives CDR1 MNHEY, CDR2 SVGAGI. With 4 bases removed from V and 0 bases from J, the gap between germline ends came to 13 bases. The CDR3 runs 16 residues. This CDR3 reads CASSSRGENSGNTIYF. The CDR3 DNA is TGTGCCAGCAGTTCCAGGGGCGAAAACTCTGGAAACACCATATATTTT.

The V and J genes are TRBV6-6 and TRBJ1-2; D perhaps matches TRBD1 (6 bases). Trimming cost V 6 bases and J 4 bases, with 18 bases left between them. Per the germline V gene, CDR1 is MNHNY and CDR2 is SVGAGI (reference sequence). The CDR3 runs to 15 residues. This CDR3 reads CASSLSRTDPYGYTF. The CDR3, as DNA: TGTGCCAGCAGCTTGAGCCGGACAGATCCCTATGGCTACACCTTC.

This chain links TRBV29-1 with TRBJ2-2; possibly TRBD2 for D (5 bases). Germline V gives CDR1 SQVTM, CDR2 ANQGSEA. The CDR3 covers 16 residues. V was trimmed by 8 bases and J by 0 bases, leaving 19 bases between them. CDR3 DNA sequence: TGCAGCTTCATCGGCATAGCGCCCCCGAACACCGGGGAGCTGTTTTTT. Translation gives CSFIGIAPPNTGELFF.